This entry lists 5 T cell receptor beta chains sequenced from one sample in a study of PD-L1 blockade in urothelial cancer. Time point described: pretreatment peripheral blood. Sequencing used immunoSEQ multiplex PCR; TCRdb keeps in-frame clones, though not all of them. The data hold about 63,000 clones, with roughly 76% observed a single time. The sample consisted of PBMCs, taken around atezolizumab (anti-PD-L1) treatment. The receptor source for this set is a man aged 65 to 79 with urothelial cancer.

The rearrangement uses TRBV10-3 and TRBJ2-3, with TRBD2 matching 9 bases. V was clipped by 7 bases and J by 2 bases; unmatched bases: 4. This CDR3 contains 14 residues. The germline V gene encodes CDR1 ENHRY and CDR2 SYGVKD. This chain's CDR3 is CAIKSGRSTDTQYF. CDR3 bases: TGTGCCATCAAGAGCGGGAGGTCCACAGATACGCAGTATTTT.

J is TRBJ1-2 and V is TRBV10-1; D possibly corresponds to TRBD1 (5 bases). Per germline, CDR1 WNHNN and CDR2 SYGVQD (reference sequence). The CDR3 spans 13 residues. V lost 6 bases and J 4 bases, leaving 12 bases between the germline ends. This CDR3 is CASSGGDSYGYTF. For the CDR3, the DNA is TGCGCCAGCAGCGGGGGGGATTCCTATGGCTACACCTTC.

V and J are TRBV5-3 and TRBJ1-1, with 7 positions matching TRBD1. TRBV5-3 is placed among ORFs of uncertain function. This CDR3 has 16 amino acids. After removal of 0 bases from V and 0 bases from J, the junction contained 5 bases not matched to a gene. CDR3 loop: CARSLALTGVNTEAFF. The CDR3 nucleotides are TGTGCCAGAAGCTTGGCCTTAACAGGGGTGAACACTGAAGCTTTCTTT.

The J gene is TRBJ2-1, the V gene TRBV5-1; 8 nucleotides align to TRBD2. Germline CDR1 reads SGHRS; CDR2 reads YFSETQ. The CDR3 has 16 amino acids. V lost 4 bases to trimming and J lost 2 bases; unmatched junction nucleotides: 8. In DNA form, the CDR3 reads TGCGCCAGCAGCCCGGGAGGGACGGACGCCTACAATGAGCAGTTCTTC. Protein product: CASSPGGTDAYNEQFF.

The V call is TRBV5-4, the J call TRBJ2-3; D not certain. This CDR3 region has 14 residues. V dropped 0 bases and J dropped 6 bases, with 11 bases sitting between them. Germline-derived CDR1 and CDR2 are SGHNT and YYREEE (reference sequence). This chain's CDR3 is CASSLESLTDTQYF. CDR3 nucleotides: TGTGCCAGCAGCTTGGAATCGCTAACTGATACGCAGTATTTT.